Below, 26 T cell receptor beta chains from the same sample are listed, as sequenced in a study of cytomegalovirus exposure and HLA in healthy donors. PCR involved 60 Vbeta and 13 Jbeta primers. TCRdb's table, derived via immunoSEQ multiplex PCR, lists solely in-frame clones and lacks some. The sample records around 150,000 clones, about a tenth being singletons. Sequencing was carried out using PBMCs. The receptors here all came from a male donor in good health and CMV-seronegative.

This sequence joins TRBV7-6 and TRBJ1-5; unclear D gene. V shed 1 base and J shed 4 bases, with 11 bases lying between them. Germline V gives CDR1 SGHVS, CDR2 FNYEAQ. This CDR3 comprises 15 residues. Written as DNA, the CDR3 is TGTGCCAGCAGCTTAGGAATTGGGGAGAATCAGCCCCAGCATTTT. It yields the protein CASSLGIGENQPQHF. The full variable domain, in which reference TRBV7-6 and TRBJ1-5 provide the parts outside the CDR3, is GAGVSQSPRYKVTKRGQDVALRCDPISGHVSLYWYRQALGQGPEFLTYFNYEAQQDKSGLPNDRFSAERPEGSISTLTIQRTEQRDSAMYRCASSLGIGENQPQHFGDGTRLSIL.

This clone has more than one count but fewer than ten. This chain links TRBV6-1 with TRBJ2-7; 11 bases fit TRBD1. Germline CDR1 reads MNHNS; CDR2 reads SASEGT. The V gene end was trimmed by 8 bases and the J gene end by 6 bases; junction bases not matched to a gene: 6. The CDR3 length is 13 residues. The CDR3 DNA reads TGTGCCAGCGGACAGGGGGCGCGTCGCGAGCAGTACTTC. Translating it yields CASGQGARREQYF.

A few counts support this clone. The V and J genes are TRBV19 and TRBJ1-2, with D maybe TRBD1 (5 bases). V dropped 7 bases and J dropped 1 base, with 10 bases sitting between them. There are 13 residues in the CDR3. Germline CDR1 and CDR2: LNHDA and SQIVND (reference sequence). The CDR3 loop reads CASTKGINYGYTF. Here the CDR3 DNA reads TGTGCCAGTACCAAGGGGATTAACTATGGCTACACCTTC.

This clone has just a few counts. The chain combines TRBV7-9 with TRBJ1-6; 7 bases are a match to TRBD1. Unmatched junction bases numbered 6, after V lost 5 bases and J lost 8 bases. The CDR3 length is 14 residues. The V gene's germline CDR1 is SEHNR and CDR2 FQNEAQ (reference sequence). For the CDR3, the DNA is TGTGCCAGCAGCCCCTCGCAGGGGGATTCACCCCTCCACTTT. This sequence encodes CASSPSQGDSPLHF.

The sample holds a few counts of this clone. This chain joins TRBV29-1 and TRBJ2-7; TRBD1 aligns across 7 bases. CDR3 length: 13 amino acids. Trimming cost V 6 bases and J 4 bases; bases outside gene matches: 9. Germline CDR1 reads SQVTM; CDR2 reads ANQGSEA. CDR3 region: CSVTGDPSYEQYF. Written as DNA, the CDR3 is TGCAGCGTCACAGGGGATCCTTCTTACGAGCAGTACTTC.

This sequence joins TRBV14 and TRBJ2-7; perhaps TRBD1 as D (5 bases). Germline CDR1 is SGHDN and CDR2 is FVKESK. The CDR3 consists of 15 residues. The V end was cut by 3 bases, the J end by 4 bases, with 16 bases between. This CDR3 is CASSHQGSPLYEQYF. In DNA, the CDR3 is TGTGCCAGCAGCCATCAGGGTAGCCCCTTGTACGAGCAGTACTTC.

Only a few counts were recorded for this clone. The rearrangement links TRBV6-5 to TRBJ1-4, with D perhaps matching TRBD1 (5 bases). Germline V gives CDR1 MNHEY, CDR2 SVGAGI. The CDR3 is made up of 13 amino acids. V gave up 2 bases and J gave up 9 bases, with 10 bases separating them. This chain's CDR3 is CASSYGTGKKLFF. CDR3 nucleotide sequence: TGTGCCAGCAGTTACGGAACAGGCAAAAAACTGTTTTTT.

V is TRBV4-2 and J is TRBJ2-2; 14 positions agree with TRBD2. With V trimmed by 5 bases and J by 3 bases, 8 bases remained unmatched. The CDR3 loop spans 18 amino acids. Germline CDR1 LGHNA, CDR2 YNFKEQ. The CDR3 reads CASSAGLAGGYDTGELFF. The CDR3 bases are TGTGCCAGCAGCGCTGGACTAGCGGGGGGATACGACACCGGGGAGCTGTTTTTT.

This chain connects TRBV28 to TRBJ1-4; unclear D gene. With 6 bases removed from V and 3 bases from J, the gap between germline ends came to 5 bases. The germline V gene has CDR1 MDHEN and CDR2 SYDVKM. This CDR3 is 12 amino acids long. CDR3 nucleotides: TGTGCCAGCAGCCCTCCTAATGAAAAACTGTTTTTT. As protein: CASSPPNEKLFF. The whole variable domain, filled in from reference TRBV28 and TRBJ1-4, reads DVKVTQSSRYLVKRTGEKVFLECVQDMDHENMFWYRQDPGLGLRLIYFSYDVKMKEKGDIPEGYSVSREKKERFSLILESASTNQTSMYLCASSPPNEKLFFGSGTQLSVL.

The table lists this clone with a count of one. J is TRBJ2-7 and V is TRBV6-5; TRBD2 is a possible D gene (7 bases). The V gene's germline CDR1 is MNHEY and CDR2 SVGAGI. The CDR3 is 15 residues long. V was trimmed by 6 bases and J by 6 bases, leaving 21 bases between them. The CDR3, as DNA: TGTGCCAGCAGGGATCCTGCTAGAGGGGGGGTCGAGCAGTACTTC. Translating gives CASRDPARGGVEQYF.

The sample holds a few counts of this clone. In DNA form, the CDR3 reads TGTGCCAGCAGCGCCTCACTGACAGTAAGCACTGAAGCTTTCTTT. Amino acid sequence: CASSASLTVSTEAFF. This rearrangement joins TRBV9 to TRBJ1-1, with D perhaps matching TRBD1 (5 bases). Trimming left V 3 bases short and J 4 bases short, with 16 bases between. The CDR3 consists of 15 residues. Germline V gene lookup returns CDR1 SGDLS and CDR2 YYNGEE.

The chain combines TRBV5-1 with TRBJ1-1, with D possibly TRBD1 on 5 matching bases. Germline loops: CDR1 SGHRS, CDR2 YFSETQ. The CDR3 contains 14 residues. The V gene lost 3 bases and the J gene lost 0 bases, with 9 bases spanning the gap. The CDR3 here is CASSSDNLNTEAFF. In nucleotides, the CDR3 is TGCGCCAGCAGCTCGGACAACCTGAACACTGAAGCTTTCTTT.

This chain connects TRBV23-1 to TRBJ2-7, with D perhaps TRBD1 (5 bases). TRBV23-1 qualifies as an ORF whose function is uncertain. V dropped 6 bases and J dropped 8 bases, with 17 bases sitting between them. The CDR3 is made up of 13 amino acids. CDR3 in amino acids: CASRRQYLTKQYF. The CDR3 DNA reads TGCGCCAGCAGAAGACAGTATCTTACGAAGCAGTACTTC.

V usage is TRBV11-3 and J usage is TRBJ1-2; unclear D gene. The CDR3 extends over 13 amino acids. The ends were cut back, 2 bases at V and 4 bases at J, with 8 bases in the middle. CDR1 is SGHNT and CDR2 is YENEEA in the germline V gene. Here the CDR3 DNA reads TGTGCCAGCAGCTTACCGAGGAGCTATGGCTACACCTTC. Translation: CASSLPRSYGYTF.

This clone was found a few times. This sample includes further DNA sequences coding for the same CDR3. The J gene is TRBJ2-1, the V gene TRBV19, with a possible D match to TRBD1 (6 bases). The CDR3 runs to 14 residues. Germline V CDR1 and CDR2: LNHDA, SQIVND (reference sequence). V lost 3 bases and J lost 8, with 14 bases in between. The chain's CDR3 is CASSILLQGYEQFF. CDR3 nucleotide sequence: TGTGCCAGTAGTATCCTTCTACAGGGTTATGAGCAGTTCTTC.

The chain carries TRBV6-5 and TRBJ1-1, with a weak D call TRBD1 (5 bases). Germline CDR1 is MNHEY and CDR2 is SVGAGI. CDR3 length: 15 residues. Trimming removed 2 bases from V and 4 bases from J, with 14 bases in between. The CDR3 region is CASSYAAQGLTEAFF. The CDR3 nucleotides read TGTGCCAGCAGTTACGCGGCCCAGGGCCTCACTGAAGCTTTCTTT.

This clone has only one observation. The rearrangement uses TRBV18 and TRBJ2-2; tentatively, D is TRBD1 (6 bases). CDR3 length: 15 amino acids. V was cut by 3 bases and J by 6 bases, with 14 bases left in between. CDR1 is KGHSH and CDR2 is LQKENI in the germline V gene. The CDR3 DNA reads TGTGCCAGCTCACCGCAAAACAGGGAAGCCGGGGAGCTGTTTTTT. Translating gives CASSPQNREAGELFF.

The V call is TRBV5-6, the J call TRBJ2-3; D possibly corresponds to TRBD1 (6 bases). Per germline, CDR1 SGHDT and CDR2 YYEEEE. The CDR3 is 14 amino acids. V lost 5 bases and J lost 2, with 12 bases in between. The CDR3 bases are TGTGCCAGCAGTTTAACAGGGTACACAGATACGCAGTATTTT. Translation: CASSLTGYTDTQYF.

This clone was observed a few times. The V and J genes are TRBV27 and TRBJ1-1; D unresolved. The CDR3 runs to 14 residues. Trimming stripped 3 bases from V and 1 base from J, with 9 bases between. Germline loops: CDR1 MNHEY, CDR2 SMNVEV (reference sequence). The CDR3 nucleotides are TGTGCCAGCAGTTTTTCGGGGAGGAACACTGAAGCTTTCTTT. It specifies CASSFSGRNTEAFF.

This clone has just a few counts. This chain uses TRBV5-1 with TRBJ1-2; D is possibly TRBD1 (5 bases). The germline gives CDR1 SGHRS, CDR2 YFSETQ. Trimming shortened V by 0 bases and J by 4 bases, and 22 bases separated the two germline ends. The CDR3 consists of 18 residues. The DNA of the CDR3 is TGCGCCAGCAGCTTGGCCAATGCGGGGCAGGGTTACATCTATGGCTACACCTTC. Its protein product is CASSLANAGQGYIYGYTF.

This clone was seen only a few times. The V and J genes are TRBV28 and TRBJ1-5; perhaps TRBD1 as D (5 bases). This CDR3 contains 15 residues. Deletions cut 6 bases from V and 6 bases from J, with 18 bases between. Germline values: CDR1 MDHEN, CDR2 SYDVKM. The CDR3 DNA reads TGTGCCAGCAGAACCCCGGGGGGGGTCGGTCAGCCCCAGCATTTT. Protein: CASRTPGGVGQPQHF.

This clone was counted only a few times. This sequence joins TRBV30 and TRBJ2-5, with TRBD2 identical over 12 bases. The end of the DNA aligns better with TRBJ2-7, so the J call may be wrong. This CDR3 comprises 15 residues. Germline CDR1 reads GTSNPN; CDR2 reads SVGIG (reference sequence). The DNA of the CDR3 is TGTGCCTGGAGCGTTACTAGCGGGAGGCTTTACGAGCAGTACTTC. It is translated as CAWSVTSGRLYEQYF.

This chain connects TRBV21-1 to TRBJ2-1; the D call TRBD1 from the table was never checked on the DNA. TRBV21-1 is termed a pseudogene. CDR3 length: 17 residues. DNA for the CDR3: TGTGCCAGCAGCAAAGGATCGCCGGAACAGAACTACAATGAGCAGTTCTTC. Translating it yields CASSKGSPEQNYNEQFF.

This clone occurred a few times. Here the CDR3 reads CSARGDYEQYF. The CDR3 coding sequence is TGCAGTGCTCGGGGGGACTACGAGCAGTACTTC. This sequence joins TRBV20-1 and TRBJ2-7; 7 positions agree with TRBD2. This CDR3 comprises 11 residues. In germline, CDR1 is DFQATT, CDR2 SNEGSKA (reference sequence). V lost 5 bases and J lost 3; bases outside the gene matches: 1.

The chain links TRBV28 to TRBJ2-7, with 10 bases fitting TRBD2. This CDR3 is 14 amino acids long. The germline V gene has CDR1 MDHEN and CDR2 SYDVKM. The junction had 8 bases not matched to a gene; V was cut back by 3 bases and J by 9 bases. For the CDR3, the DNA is TGTGCCAGCAGTTTGAGCGGGGGGGTCCTCGGGCAGTACTTC. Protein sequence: CASSLSGGVLGQYF.

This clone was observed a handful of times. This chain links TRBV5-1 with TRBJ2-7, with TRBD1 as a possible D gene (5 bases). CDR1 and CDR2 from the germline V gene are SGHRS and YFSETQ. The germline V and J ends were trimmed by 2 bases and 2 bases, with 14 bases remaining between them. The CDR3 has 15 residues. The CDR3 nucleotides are TGCGCCAGCAGCTTAGGCCAGGGTATAACCTACGAGCAGTACTTC. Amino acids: CASSLGQGITYEQYF.